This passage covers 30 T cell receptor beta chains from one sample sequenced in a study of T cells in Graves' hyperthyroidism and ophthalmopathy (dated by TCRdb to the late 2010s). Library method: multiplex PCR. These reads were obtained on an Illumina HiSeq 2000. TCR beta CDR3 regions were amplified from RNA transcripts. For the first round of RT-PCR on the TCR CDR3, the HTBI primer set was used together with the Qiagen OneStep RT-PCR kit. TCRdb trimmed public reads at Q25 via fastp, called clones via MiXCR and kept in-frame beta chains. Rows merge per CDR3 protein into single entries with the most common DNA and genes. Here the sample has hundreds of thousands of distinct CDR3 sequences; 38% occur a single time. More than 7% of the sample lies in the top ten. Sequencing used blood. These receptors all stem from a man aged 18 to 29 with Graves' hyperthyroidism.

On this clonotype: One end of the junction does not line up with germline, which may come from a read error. CDR3 coding DNA: TGTGCCAGCAGTTACGGCGGGGGCTATGGAAACACCATATATTTT. It yields the protein CASSYGGGYGNTIYF. The chain recombines TRBV10-3 with TRBJ1-3; the D gene is possibly TRBD1 (6 bases). The CDR3 spans 15 residues. The germline gives CDR1 ENHRY, CDR2 SYGVKD.

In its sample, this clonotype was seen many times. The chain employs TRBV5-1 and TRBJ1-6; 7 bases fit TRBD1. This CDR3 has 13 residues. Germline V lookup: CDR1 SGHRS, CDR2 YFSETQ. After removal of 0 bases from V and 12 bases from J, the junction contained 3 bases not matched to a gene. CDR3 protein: CASSLVSGGPLHF. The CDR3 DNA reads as TGCGCCAGCAGCTTGGTTTCAGGGGGACCCCTCCACTTT.

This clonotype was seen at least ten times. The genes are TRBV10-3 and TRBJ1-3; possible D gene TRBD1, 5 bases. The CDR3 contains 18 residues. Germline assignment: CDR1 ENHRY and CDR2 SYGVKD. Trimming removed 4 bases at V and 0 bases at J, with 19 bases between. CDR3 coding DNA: TGTGCCATCAGTGGCCTTGCGGGGCCGCAGAGCTCTGGAAACACCATATATTTT. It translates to CAISGLAGPQSSGNTIYF.

In nucleotides, the CDR3 is TGTGCCATCCGAGTATCAGGGTCTTATAATTCACCCCTCCACTTT. It codes for CAIRVSGSYNSPLHF. The chain employs TRBV10-3 and TRBJ1-6; tentative D call: TRBD1 (5 bases). The CDR3 spans 15 residues. Germline CDR1 reads ENHRY; CDR2 reads SYGVKD. Trimming removed 8 bases at V and 4 bases at J, with 15 bases between.

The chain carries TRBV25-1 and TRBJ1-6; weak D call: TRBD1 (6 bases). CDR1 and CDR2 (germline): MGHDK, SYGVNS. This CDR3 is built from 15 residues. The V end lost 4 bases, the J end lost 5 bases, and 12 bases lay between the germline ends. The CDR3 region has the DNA TGTGCCAGCAGTGTCACAGGGCGGAATAATTCACCCCTCCACTTT. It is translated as CASSVTGRNNSPLHF.

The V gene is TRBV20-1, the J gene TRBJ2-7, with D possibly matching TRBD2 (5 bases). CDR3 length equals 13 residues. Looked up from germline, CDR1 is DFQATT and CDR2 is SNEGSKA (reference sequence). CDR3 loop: CRAAGERRNEQYF. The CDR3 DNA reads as TGCAGAGCTGCCGGGGAAAGAAGGAACGAGCAGTACTTC.

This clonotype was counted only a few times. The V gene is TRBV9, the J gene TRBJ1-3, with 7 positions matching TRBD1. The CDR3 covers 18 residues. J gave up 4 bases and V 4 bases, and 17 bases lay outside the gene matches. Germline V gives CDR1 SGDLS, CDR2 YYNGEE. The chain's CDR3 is CASSLWGGEGAPGNTIYF. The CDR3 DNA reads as TGTGCCAGCAGCCTGTGGGGAGGGGAGGGGGCGCCGGGAAACACCATATATTTT.

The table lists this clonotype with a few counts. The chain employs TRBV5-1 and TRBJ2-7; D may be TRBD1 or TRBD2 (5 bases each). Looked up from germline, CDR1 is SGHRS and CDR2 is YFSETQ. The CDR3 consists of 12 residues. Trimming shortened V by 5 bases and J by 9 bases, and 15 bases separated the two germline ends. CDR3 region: CASSSGTSGQYF. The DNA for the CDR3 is TGCGCCAGCAGTTCCGGGACCTCGGGGCAGTACTTC.

CDR3 in DNA: TGTGCCAGCAGCCCTACCGTCAGGGGGCACGGCCACACCTTC. It encodes CASSPTVRGHGHTF. This chain connects TRBV7-8 to TRBJ1-2; 8 bases fit TRBD1. Trimming took 5 bases from V and 12 from J; bases not matched to a gene: 14. The CDR3 totals 14 residues. CDR1 and CDR2 (germline): SGHVS, FQNEAQ.

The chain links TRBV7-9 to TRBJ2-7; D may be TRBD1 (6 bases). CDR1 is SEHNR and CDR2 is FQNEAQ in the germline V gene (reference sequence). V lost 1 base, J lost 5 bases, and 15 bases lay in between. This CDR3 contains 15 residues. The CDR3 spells CASSLEGVGADEQYF. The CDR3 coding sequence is TGTGCCAGCAGCTTAGAGGGGGTGGGAGCGGACGAGCAGTACTTC.

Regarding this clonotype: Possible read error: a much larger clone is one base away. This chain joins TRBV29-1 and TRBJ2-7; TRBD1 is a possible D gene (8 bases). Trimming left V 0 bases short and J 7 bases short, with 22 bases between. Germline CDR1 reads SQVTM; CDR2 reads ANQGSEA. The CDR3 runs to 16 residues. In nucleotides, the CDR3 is TGCAGCGTTGAAGATCGAGCGGGACAGGTCTCGGGGGAGCAGTACTTC. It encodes CSVEDRAGQVSGEQYF.

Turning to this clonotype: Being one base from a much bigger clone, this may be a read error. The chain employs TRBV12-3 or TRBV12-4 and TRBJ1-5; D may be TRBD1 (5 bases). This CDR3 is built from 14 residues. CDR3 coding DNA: TGTGCTAGTGGTTCAACTTACCAGGGTGTCGCCCAGCTTTTT. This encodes CASGSTYQGVAQLF.

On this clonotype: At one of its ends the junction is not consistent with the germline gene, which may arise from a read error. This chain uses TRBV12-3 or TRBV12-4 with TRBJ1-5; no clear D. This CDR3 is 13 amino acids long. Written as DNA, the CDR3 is TGTGCCAGCCGTTTAGGCGTGGATCAGCCCCAGCATTTT. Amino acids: CASRLGVDQPQHF.

The CDR3 is CASSTAGGSKYEQYF. CDR3 nucleotides: TGTGCCAGCAGTACCGCCGGCGGGTCCAAATACGAGCAGTACTTC. The chain uses TRBV7-9 and TRBJ2-7; TRBD2 might be the D (5 bases). CDR1 SEHNR and CDR2 FQNEAQ come from the germline V gene (reference sequence). This CDR3 is 15 amino acids long. Trimming removed 6 bases at V and 4 bases at J, with 19 bases between.

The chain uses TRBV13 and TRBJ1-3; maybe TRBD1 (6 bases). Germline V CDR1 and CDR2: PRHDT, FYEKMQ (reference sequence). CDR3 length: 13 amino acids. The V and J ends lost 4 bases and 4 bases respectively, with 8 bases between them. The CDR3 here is CASSWGRGNTIYF. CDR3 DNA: TGTGCCAGCAGCTGGGGGCGAGGAAACACCATATATTTT.

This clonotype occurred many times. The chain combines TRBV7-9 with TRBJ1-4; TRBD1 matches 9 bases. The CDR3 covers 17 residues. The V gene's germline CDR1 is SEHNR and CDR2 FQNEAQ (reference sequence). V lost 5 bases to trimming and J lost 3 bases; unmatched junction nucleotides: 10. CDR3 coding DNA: TGTGCCAGCAGCCCACTGGGACAGGGAGTTCCTAATGAAAAACTGTTTTTT. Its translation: CASSPLGQGVPNEKLFF.

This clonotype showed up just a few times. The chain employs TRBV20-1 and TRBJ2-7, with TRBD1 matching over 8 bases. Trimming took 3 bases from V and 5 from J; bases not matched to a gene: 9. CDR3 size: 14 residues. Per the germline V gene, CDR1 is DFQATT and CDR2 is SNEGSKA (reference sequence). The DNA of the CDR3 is TGCAGTGCTAGGGACTACAGGGGGTCCCACGAGCAGTACTTC. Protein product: CSARDYRGSHEQYF.

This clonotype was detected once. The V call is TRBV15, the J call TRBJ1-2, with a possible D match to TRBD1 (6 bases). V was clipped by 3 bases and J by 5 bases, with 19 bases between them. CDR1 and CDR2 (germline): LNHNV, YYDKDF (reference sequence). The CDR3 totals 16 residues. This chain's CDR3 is CATSSGDGGTSYGYTF. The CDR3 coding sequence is TGTGCCACCAGCAGTGGGGACGGCGGGACAAGTTATGGCTACACCTTC.

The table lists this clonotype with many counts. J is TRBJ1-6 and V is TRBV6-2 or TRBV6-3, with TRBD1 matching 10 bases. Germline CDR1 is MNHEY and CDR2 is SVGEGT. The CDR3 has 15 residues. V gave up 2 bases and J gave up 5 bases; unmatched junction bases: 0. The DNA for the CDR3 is TGTGCCAGCAGTTACGGACAGGGGGATAATTCACCCCTCCACTTT. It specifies CASSYGQGDNSPLHF.

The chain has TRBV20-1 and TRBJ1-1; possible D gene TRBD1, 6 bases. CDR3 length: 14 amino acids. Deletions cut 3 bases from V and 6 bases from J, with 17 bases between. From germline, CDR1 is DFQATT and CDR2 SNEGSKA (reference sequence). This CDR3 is CSASQGGLVSEAFF. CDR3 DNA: TGCAGTGCTAGTCAAGGGGGTTTAGTGTCTGAAGCTTTCTTT.

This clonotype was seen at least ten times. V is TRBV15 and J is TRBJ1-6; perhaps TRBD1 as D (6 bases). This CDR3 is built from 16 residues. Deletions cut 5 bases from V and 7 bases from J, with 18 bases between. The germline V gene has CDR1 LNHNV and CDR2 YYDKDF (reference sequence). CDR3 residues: CATSVRGGAVNSPLHF. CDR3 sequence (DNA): TGTGCCACCAGCGTCAGGGGCGGGGCCGTCAATTCACCCCTCCACTTT. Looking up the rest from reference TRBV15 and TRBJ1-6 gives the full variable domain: DAMVIQNPRYQVTQFGKPVTLSCSQTLNHNVMYWYQQKSSQAPKLLFHYYDKDFNNEADTPDNFQSRRPNTSFCFLDIRSPGLGDTAMYLCATSVRGGAVNSPLHFGNGTRLTVT.

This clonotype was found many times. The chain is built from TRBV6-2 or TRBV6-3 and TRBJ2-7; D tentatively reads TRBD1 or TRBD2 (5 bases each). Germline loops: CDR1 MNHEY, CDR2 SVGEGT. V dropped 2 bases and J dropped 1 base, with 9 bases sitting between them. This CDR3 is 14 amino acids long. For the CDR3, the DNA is TGTGCCAGCAGTTACCGGGACGGTTCCTACGAGCAGTACTTC. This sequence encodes CASSYRDGSYEQYF.

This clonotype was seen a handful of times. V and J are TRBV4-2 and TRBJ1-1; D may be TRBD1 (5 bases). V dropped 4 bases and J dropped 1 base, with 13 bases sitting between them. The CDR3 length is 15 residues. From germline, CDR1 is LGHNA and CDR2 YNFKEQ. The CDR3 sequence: CASSLSGTANTEAFF. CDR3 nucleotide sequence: TGTGCCAGCAGCCTCTCCGGGACCGCGAACACTGAAGCTTTCTTT.

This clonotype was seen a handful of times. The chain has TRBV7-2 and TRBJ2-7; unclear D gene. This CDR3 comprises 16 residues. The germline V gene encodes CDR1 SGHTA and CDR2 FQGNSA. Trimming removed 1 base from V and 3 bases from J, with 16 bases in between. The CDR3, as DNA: TGTGCCAGCAGCTTAGGCCCAGGACGGAATATCTACGAGCAGTACTTC. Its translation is CASSLGPGRNIYEQYF.

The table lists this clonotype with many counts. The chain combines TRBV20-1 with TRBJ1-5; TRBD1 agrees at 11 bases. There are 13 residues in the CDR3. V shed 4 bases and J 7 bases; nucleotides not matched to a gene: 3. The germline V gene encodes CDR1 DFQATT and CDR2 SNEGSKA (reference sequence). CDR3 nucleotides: TGCAGTGCTAAGGGGACAGGGGGACAGCCCCAGCATTTT. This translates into CSAKGTGGQPQHF.

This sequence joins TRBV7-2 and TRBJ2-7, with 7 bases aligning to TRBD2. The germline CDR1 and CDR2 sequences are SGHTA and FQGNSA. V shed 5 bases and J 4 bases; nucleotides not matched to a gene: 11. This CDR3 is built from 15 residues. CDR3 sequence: CASSGGRGRGYEQYF. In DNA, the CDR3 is TGTGCCAGCAGCGGAGGCCGCGGGAGAGGGTACGAGCAGTACTTC.

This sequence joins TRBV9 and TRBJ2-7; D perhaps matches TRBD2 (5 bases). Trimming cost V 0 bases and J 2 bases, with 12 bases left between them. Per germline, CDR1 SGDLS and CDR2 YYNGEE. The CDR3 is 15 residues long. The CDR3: CASSVEGSLTYEQYF. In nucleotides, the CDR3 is TGTGCCAGCAGCGTAGAAGGGAGCCTCACCTACGAGCAGTACTTC.

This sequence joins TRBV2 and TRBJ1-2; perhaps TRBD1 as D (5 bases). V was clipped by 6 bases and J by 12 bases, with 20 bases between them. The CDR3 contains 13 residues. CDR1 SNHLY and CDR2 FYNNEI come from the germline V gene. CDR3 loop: CASSLGASSGNTF. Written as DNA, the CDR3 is TGTGCCAGCAGCTTAGGGGCCAGCTCTGGAAACACCTTC. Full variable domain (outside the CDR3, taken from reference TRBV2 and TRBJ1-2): EPEVTQTPSHQVTQMGQEVILRCVPISNHLYFYWYRQILGQKVEFLVSFYNNEISEKSEIFDDQFSVERPDGSNFTLKIRSTKLEDSAMYFCASSLGASSGNTFGSGTRLTVV.

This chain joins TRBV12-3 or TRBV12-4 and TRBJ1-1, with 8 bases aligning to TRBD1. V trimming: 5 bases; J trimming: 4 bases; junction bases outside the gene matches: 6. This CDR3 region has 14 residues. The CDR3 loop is CASSRTGRRTEAFF. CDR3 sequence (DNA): TGTGCCAGCAGTCGGACAGGGCGGCGCACTGAAGCTTTCTTT.

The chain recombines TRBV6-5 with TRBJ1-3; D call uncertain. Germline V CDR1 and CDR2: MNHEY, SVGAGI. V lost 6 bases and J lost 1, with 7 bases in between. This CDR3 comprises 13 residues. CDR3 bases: TGTGCCAGCAGACCGACTTCTGGAAACACCATATATTTT. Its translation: CASRPTSGNTIYF.